These T cell receptor beta chains were read from a single sample in a study of Graves' ophthalmopathy and Graves' hyperthyroidism. Each CDR3 protein gets one entry after TCRdb re-called the multiplex PCR reads with MiXCR. The sample lists around 400,000 distinct CDR3 sequences, around a fifth occurring once. The source material was peripheral blood. All receptors derive from a woman in her late teens or twenties with stable Graves' hyperthyroidism. CDR3s include the opening cysteine and the closing phenylalanine or tryptophan. D genes are given only for firm matches. Expanded clones are given a class, and other clones once, few, many or no size at all.

d_gene | abundance | j_gene | v_gene | CDR3aa | CDR3nt
TRBD2 | many | TRBJ2-7 | TRBV11-1 | CASSLALTSGRAHSSYEQYF | TGTGCCAGCAGCTTAGCCTTGACTAGCGGGAGGGCCCATAGCTCCTACGAGCAGTACTTC
TRBD1 | many | TRBJ2-4 | TRBV28 | CASSSSGGEVKNIQYF | TGTGCCAGCAGTTCCTCAGGGGGAGAAGTCAAAAACATTCAGTACTTC
- | many | TRBJ2-7 | TRBV12-3/TRBV12-4 | CASSLEEVLLSYEQYF | TGTGCCAGCAGTTTAGAGGAAGTTCTGTTATCCTACGAGCAGTACTTC
- | - | TRBJ2-3 | TRBV19 | CASSIVTVTDTQYF | TGTGCCAGTAGTATAGTGACCGTCACAGATACGCAGTATTTT
TRBD1 | - | TRBJ1-1 | TRBV12-3/TRBV12-4 | CASQPQGARTEAFF | TGTGCCAGCCAGCCGCAGGGGGCGAGGACTGAAGCTTTCTTT
TRBD1 | few | TRBJ2-5 | TRBV7-3 | CASSYLGQAGETQYF | TGTGCCAGCAGCTACCTCGGACAGGCCGGGGAGACCCAGTACTTC
TRBD2 | many | TRBJ2-7 | TRBV19 | CASSITSGSYEQYF | TGTGCCAGTAGTATAACTAGCGGGAGCTACGAGCAGTACTTC
- | many | TRBJ2-7 | TRBV6-1 | CASSQWGRSNEQYF | TGTGCCAGCAGCCAATGGGGACGGTCTAACGAGCAGTACTTC
- | - | TRBJ2-5 | TRBV2 | CASSKIGDLRRETQYF | TGTGCCAGCAGCAAAATAGGGGACCTACGCAGGGAGACCCAGTACTTC
- | - | TRBJ2-4 | TRBV28 | CASSSGLDKNIQYF | TGTGCCAGCAGTTCAGGGTTGGATAAAAACATTCAGTACTTC
TRBD2 | many | TRBJ2-5 | TRBV15 | CATSRVGFTSVETQYF | TGTGCCACCAGCAGAGTGGGCTTTACTAGCGTGGAGACCCAGTACTTC
- | many | TRBJ2-5 | TRBV11-3 | CASSLGRLGNPGMVETQYF | TGTGCCAGCAGCTTAGGACGCCTAGGGAACCCTGGAATGGTAGAGACCCAGTACTTC
TRBD1 | many | TRBJ2-7 | TRBV25-1 | CASSETGGTYEQYF | TGTGCCAGCAGTGAAACAGGGGGCACCTACGAGCAGTACTTC
TRBD2 | - | TRBJ2-7 | TRBV6-1 | CASTAGGTLYEQYF | TGTGCCAGCACCGCGGGGGGAACGCTCTATGAGCAGTACTTC
- | - | TRBJ1-5 | TRBV28 | CASSSCWPYLPCNQPQHF | TGTGCCAGCAGTTCCTGTTGGCCCTACCTGCCCTGTAATCAGCCCCAGCATTTT
TRBD1 | many | TRBJ2-5 | TRBV2 | CASSARTGFQETQYF | TGTGCCAGCAGTGCACGGACAGGGTTCCAAGAGACCCAGTACTTC
- | many | TRBJ2-7 | TRBV4-3 | CASSQEAIQTYEQYF | TGCGCCAGCAGCCAAGAGGCGATCCAAACCTACGAGCAGTACTTC
- | - | TRBJ2-7 | TRBV20-1 | CSAREMGFPPYEQYF | TGCAGTGCTAGAGAGATGGGGTTTCCCCCCTACGAGCAGTACTTC
- | once | TRBJ1-2 | TRBV5-1 | CASSPSPENYGYTF | TGCGCCAGCAGCCCTTCCCCAGAAAACTATGGCTACACCTTC
TRBD1 | medium-sized | TRBJ1-2 | TRBV5-1 | CASSGWTGPLRGYTF | TGCGCCAGCAGCGGCTGGACAGGGCCCCTTCGGGGCTACACCTTC
- | many | TRBJ1-6 | TRBV15 | CATSRDQGTGSPLHF | TGTGCCACCAGCAGAGACCAGGGAACGGGATCACCCCTCCACTTT
- | many | TRBJ1-2 | TRBV29-1 | CSVETRQANYGYTF | TGCAGCGTTGAAACAAGGCAGGCTAACTATGGCTACACCTTC
- | many | TRBJ2-7 | TRBV2 | CATSGVTNEQYF | TGTGCCACGTCAGGGGTCACTAACGAGCAGTACTTC
- | - | TRBJ2-2 | TRBV20-1 | CSARATGELFF | TGCAGTGCTAGAGCCACCGGGGAGCTGTTTTTT
- | many | TRBJ1-5 | TRBV20-1 | CSASSGGIGLNQPQHF | TGCAGTGCCTCTTCGGGGGGGATAGGGCTAAATCAGCCCCAGCATTTT
- | many | TRBJ2-2 | TRBV2 | CASKEDVGRVSGELFF | TGTGCCAGCAAAGAGGACGTCGGACGGGTCTCCGGGGAGCTGTTTTTT
- | - | TRBJ2-2 | TRBV5-1 | CASSLGHANTGELFF | TGCGCCAGCAGCTTGGGACACGCGAACACCGGGGAGCTGTTTTTT
- | many | TRBJ2-7 | TRBV5-5 | CASSLVPGVLWGEQYF | TGTGCCAGCAGCTTGGTCCCAGGTGTCCTATGGGGCGAGCAGTACTTC
- | - | TRBJ2-5 | TRBV28 | CASSLGRLEETQYF | TGTGCCAGCAGTTTAGGAAGACTTGAAGAGACCCAGTACTTC
- | many | TRBJ2-1 | TRBV6-1 | CASSEALAPGSDEQFF | TGTGCCAGCAGTGAAGCGCTAGCGCCCGGGTCCGATGAGCAGTTCTTC
- | - | TRBJ1-1 | TRBV25-1 | CASSVWADTEAFF | TGTGCCAGCAGTGTCTGGGCGGACACTGAAGCTTTCTTT
- | - | TRBJ2-2 | TRBV30 | CACRRTGELFF | TGTGCCTGTAGGAGAACCGGGGAGCTGTTTTTT
- | many | TRBJ2-7 | TRBV20-1 | CSAQEDLSGQYF | TGCAGTGCTCAAGAGGACTTATCGGGGCAGTACTTC
- | - | TRBJ2-7 | TRBV6-4 | CASSEVGPPYEQYF | TGTGCCAGCAGTGAGGTCGGTCCGCCCTACGAGCAGTACTTC
TRBD1 | few | TRBJ1-1 | TRBV9 | CASSVGQGNSEAFF | TGTGCCAGCAGCGTAGGACAGGGGAACTCTGAAGCTTTCTTT
- | - | TRBJ1-1 | TRBV12-3/TRBV12-4 | CASSFGSRNTEAGF | TGTGCCAGCAGTTTCGGGAGCCGGAACACTGAAGCTGGCTTT
- | many | TRBJ2-4 | TRBV25-1 | CASSVRDEENIKYF | TGTGCCAGCAGTGTACGCGACGAGGAAAACATTAAGTACTTC
TRBD1 | many | TRBJ1-5 | TRBV6-2/TRBV6-3 | CASSYLQGAIQPQHF | TGTGCCAGCAGTTACTTACAGGGGGCGATCCAGCCCCAGCATTTT
- | many | TRBJ2-2 | TRBV20-1 | CSAQDLLEGELFF | TGCAGTGCCCAGGACTTACTAGAAGGGGAGCTGTTTTTT
- | few | TRBJ2-5 | TRBV11-2 | CASSEQKDSFLKTQYF | TGTGCCAGCAGCGAACAAAAGGACAGCTTCTTGAAGACCCAGTACTTC
- | many | TRBJ1-3 | TRBV28 | CASSLAGGAGNTIYF | TGTGCCAGCAGTTTAGCGGGCGGGGCTGGAAACACCATATATTTT
- | few | TRBJ2-1 | TRBV20-1 | CSARDLGENEQFF | TGCAGCGCTAGAGATCTGGGGGAGAATGAGCAGTTCTTC